These T cell receptor beta chains were read from a single sample in a study of T cell responses to AZD1222 COVID-19 vaccine. Sequencing used immunoSEQ multiplex PCR; TCRdb keeps in-frame clones, though not all of them. Among about 200,000 clones listed, 88% were seen once. Sample: peripheral blood, taken on day 0 of AZD1222 vaccination. The receptors derive from an adult in good health. Each CDR3 is given without its conserved first and last residue. The D gene is left open where the match is weak.

d_call j_call v_call cdr3_aa
. TRBJ2-1 TRBV12-3/TRBV12-4 ASSPNTQGEQF
. TRBJ2-7 TRBV2 ASKPVSYEQY
TRBD1 TRBJ1-6 TRBV2 ASSAHPGQNSPLH
. TRBJ1-6 TRBV19 ASSISIGGGSPLH
. TRBJ2-7 TRBV6-5 ASSFYKDTTFDEQY
. TRBJ2-3 TRBV14 ASSQVPHTQY
TRBD1 TRBJ2-6 TRBV13 ASSPRTGRKAGANVLT
. TRBJ1-1 TRBV4-3 ASKFRGLNTEAF
. TRBJ1-1 TRBV6-5 ASSWGALNTEAF
. TRBJ2-1 TRBV9 ASSVELVTNEQF
. TRBJ2-3 TRBV27 ASSPVWRSTDTQY
. TRBJ1-4 TRBV4-1 ASSQDIRDREKLF
TRBD1 TRBJ2-7 TRBV9 ASSVAPHGRDRSYEQY
TRBD1 TRBJ2-1 TRBV19 ASSTPSDRAYNEQF
. TRBJ2-3 TRBV6-1 ASSAGFETPYSTDTQY
. TRBJ1-2 TRBV6-5 ASRNGRRNYGYT
. TRBJ1-1 TRBV7-9 ASSLMPEAF
. TRBJ1-6 TRBV7-6 ASTKNRDSPLH
TRBD2 TRBJ2-1 TRBV7-9 ASSLAGSYNEQF
. TRBJ2-7 TRBV9 ASSAEVDGGNEQY
. TRBJ1-5 TRBV10-3 AISAQTDQPQH
. TRBJ1-3 TRBV9 ASSVGAGTGNTIY
TRBD2 TRBJ2-3 TRBV7-3 ASTISGGADTQY
. TRBJ2-1 TRBV7-6 ASSPRDSFPTNNEQF
TRBD1 TRBJ1-5 TRBV5-6 ASSLWDRPQAQH